The 19 T cell receptor beta chains presented below share a single source sample, sequenced in a study of CD8+ T cells in alopecia areata. Treatment specified: oral pan-JAK inhibitor, 5-10 mg twice daily. Sequencing templates came from extracted RNA that was reverse transcribed into cDNA. Sequencing used immunoSEQ multiplex PCR; TCRdb keeps in-frame clones, though not all of them. Of over 200,000 clones in the sample, around 65% are singletons; the top ten hold 4.2%. The starting material was CD4+ T cells sorted from blood, obtained at week 4, from a patient treated with tofacitinib. The origin of the receptors is a human donor with alopecia areata.

The chain carries TRBV30 and TRBJ2-3; D could derive from TRBD1 or TRBD2 (6 bases each). This CDR3 is built from 15 residues. The V end lost 3 bases, the J end lost 7 bases, and 20 bases lay between the germline ends. The V gene's germline CDR1 is GTSNPN and CDR2 SVGIG (reference sequence). The CDR3 loop is CAWSDGGPVAYTQYF. DNA of the CDR3: TGTGCCTGGAGCGACGGGGGCCCCGTAGCCTATACGCAGTATTTT. The whole variable domain, filled in from reference TRBV30 and TRBJ2-3, reads SQTIHQWPATLVQPVGSPLSLECTVEGTSNPNLYWYRQAAGRGLQLLFYSVGIGQISSEVPQNLSASRPQDRQFILSSKKLLLSDSGFYLCAWSDGGPVAYTQYFGPGTRLTVL.

The V and J genes are TRBV30 and TRBJ2-5, with D possibly matching TRBD2 (5 bases). Germline assignment: CDR1 GTSNPN and CDR2 SVGIG (reference sequence). Trimming left V 0 bases short and J 1 base short, with 15 bases between. The CDR3 covers 16 residues. CDR3 in amino acids: CAWSVLGDYLQETQYF. CDR3 bases: TGTGCCTGGAGTGTATTGGGAGACTACCTCCAAGAGACCCAGTACTTC.

This clone was detected a few times. In nucleotides, the CDR3 is TGCGCCAGCAGCTTGGAAGCGGGCCAGCAGTACTTC. Its translation: CASSLEAGQQYF. J is TRBJ2-7 and V is TRBV5-1; a weak D match, TRBD2 (6 bases). Germline-derived CDR1 and CDR2 are SGHRS and YFSETQ. This CDR3 spans 12 amino acids. V lost 0 bases, J lost 8 bases, and 9 bases lay in between.

The chain is built from TRBV29-1 and TRBJ1-1; 7 nucleotides line up with TRBD1. This CDR3 has 14 residues. Trimming took 3 bases from V and 1 from J; bases not matched to a gene: 5. CDR1 is SQVTM, CDR2 ANQGSEA, per germline. DNA for the CDR3: TGCAGCGTTGATTCAGGGACAGCGAACACTGAAGCTTTCTTT. Translated: CSVDSGTANTEAFF. The full variable domain, its missing parts supplied by reference TRBV29-1 and TRBJ1-1, is SAVISQKPSRDICQRGTSLTIQCQVDSQVTMMFWYRQQPGQSLTLIATANQGSEATYESGFVIDKFPISRPNLTFSTLTVSNMSPEDSSIYLCSVDSGTANTEAFFGQGTRLTVV.

V is TRBV7-6 and J is TRBJ2-3, with 8 bases fitting TRBD2. J gave up 2 bases and V 1 base, and 5 bases lay outside the gene matches. The CDR3 runs 16 residues. Germline loops: CDR1 SGHVS, CDR2 FNYEAQ. The DNA for the CDR3 is TGTGCCAGCAGCTTAGAAGCGGGGGCTCCCACAGATACGCAGTATTTT. Its protein product is CASSLEAGAPTDTQYF.

A few counts support this clone. V gene TRBV7-2 combines with J gene TRBJ2-5, with D maybe TRBD2 (5 bases). This CDR3 is 13 amino acids long. Germline-derived CDR1 and CDR2 are SGHTA and FQGNSA. V was shortened by 5 bases and J by 5 bases, with 12 bases between the two germline ends. CDR3 nucleotides: TGTGCCAGCAGCCGAGATGGCGGGGAGACCCAGTACTTC. Residues: CASSRDGGETQYF.

This clone turned up a few times. This chain connects TRBV10-3 to TRBJ2-3, with D perhaps assigned TRBD1 or TRBD2 (5 bases each). CDR1 and CDR2 from the germline V gene are ENHRY and SYGVKD. The CDR3 sequence is 15 residues long. V lost 5 bases, J lost 2 bases, and 14 bases lay in between. In DNA form, the CDR3 reads TGTGCCATCAGTTACCGATTGGGGACCACAGATACGCAGTATTTT. This sequence encodes CAISYRLGTTDTQYF.

In regard to this clone: Other DNA sequences in this specimen translate into the identical CDR3. The chain employs TRBV15 and TRBJ2-5, with a possible D match to TRBD1 (5 bases). Germline V gives CDR1 LNHNV, CDR2 YYDKDF (reference sequence). The V and J ends lost 0 bases and 3 bases respectively, with 8 bases between them. There are 14 residues in the CDR3. CDR3 bases: TGTGCCACCAGCAGAGACAGGGCGGAAGAGACCCAGTACTTC. It translates to CATSRDRAEETQYF.

V and J are TRBV29-1 and TRBJ2-7, with TRBD2 matching 10 bases. The length of the CDR3 is 15 residues. J lost 6 bases, V lost 7 bases, and 15 bases had no gene match. Germline V gene sequence: CDR1 SQVTM, CDR2 ANQGSEA. CDR3: CSATPTERGGLEQYF. CDR3 nucleotide sequence: TGCAGCGCGACGCCTACGGAGCGGGGGGGCCTCGAGCAGTACTTC.

This clone was seen many times. This chain connects TRBV5-6 to TRBJ2-7; D perhaps matches TRBD2 (6 bases). The germline V gene has CDR1 SGHDT and CDR2 YYEEEE. The CDR3 spans 13 residues. The CDR3, as DNA: TGTGCAACACGACGGGGGAACTCCTACGAGCAGTACTTC. Residues: CATRRGNSYEQYF.

This clone was seen a handful of times. V usage is TRBV30 and J usage is TRBJ1-6; D is unresolved. Germline V lookup: CDR1 GTSNPN, CDR2 SVGIG (reference sequence). The ends were cut back, 0 bases at V and 14 bases at J, with 17 bases in the middle. This CDR3 is built from 14 residues. In DNA, the CDR3 is TGTGCCTGGAGTGTATGGTCAGCCGATGGGGCCCTCCACTTT. It yields the protein CAWSVWSADGALHF.

This clone was observed a handful of times. The gene calls are TRBV29-1 and TRBJ2-3, with a tentative D call TRBD1 (6 bases). The germline V and J ends were trimmed by 3 bases and 7 bases, with 14 bases remaining between them. The germline V gene has CDR1 SQVTM and CDR2 ANQGSEA. There are 13 residues in the CDR3. The CDR3 coding sequence is TGCAGCGTTGACGGTGTGGGGGCATATACGCAGTATTTT. Translation gives CSVDGVGAYTQYF.

The J gene is TRBJ2-3, the V gene TRBV27; 8 positions agree with TRBD2. The germline CDR1 and CDR2 sequences are MNHEY and SMNVEV (reference sequence). CDR3 size: 14 residues. V lost 3 bases to trimming and J lost 7 bases; unmatched junction nucleotides: 6. CDR3 amino acids: CASSFSGGPNTQYF. The CDR3 region has the DNA TGTGCCAGCAGTTTCTCGGGGGGGCCTAATACGCAGTATTTT.

V gene TRBV29-1 combines with J gene TRBJ2-7; 9 positions agree with TRBD1. The germline gives CDR1 SQVTM, CDR2 ANQGSEA. This CDR3 is 14 amino acids long. V lost 6 bases and J lost 0; bases outside the gene matches: 6. The CDR3 DNA reads as TGCAGCGTCAAAGGGACAGGGAGCTCCTACGAGCAGTACTTC. This encodes CSVKGTGSSYEQYF.

The V gene is TRBV4-1, the J gene TRBJ1-2; no clear D. The CDR3 totals 14 residues. V lost 0 bases and J lost 3, with 8 bases in between. From germline, CDR1 is MGHRA and CDR2 YSYEKL. Written as DNA, the CDR3 is TGCGCCAGCAGCCAAGAGAGATCGGACTATGGCTACACCTTC. Its translation is CASSQERSDYGYTF.

This chain connects TRBV11-2 to TRBJ2-5; no firm D call. Germline CDR1 and CDR2: SGHAT and FQNNGV. The CDR3 is made up of 13 amino acids. Trimming cost V 5 bases and J 7 bases, with 14 bases left between them. DNA of the CDR3: TGTGCCAGCAGCGCCGGCTTGTTGTGGACCCAGTACTTC. Residues: CASSAGLLWTQYF.

V and J are TRBV9 and TRBJ1-4; no clear D gene. Deletions cut 0 bases from V and 5 bases from J, with 5 bases between. CDR1 is SGDLS and CDR2 is YYNGEE in the germline V gene. The CDR3 has 13 amino acids. In DNA form, the CDR3 reads TGTGCCAGCAGCGTAGCAGTCAATGAAAAACTGTTTTTT. Translation: CASSVAVNEKLFF.

This clone was counted a single time. The V and J genes are TRBV30 and TRBJ2-7; D not certain. Germline CDR1 reads GTSNPN; CDR2 reads SVGIG (reference sequence). This CDR3 region has 14 residues. Trimming stripped 3 bases from V and 0 bases from J, with 12 bases between. CDR3 residues: CAWREQASSYEQYF. CDR3 DNA sequence: TGTGCCTGGAGGGAGCAGGCAAGCTCCTACGAGCAGTACTTC. Based on the CDR3 plus reference TRBV30 and TRBJ2-7, the full variable domain is SQTIHQWPATLVQPVGSPLSLECTVEGTSNPNLYWYRQAAGRGLQLLFYSVGIGQISSEVPQNLSASRPQDRQFILSSKKLLLSDSGFYLCAWREQASSYEQYFGPGTRLTVT.

For the CDR3, the DNA is TGCAGCGGATACACAGGGTTCTATGGCTACACCTTC. It translates to CSGYTGFYGYTF. This chain connects TRBV29-1 to TRBJ1-2, with a weak D call TRBD1 (6 bases). V dropped 7 bases and J dropped 4 bases, with 13 bases sitting between them. Per germline, CDR1 SQVTM and CDR2 ANQGSEA. The CDR3 length is 12 residues.